This is a list of T cell receptor beta chains from one sample in a study of T cells after somatic rescue of genetic block. Sequencing was performed with immunoSEQ multiplex PCR; in TCRdb, only in-frame clones are kept and a portion is missing. The sample has 15,000 or so clones, around 70% seen once. The sample comprised peripheral blood mononuclear cells (PBMCs). All receptors derive from a boy between 10 and 17 years old. The CDR3 runs from the conserved cysteine through the conserved F or W. The order of the fields is V gene, clone size, D gene, J gene, CDR3 protein, CDR3 DNA. The D gene is left open where the match is weak. Clone size is not always given. Where it is, it says once, few, many or a class for expanded clones.

V: TRBV6-6; size: .; D: .; J: TRBJ2-5; CDR3: CASSHRGVQETQYF; DNA: TGTGCCAGCAGTCACCGCGGTGTTCAAGAGACCCAGTACTTC
V: TRBV28; size: .; D: .; J: TRBJ1-1; CDR3: CASSNGQLNTEAFF; DNA: TGTGCCAGCAGTAACGGACAGTTGAACACTGAAGCTTTCTTT
V: TRBV6-5; size: once; D: .; J: TRBJ2-5; CDR3: CASSYSTGQGGETQYF; DNA: TGTGCCAGCAGTTACTCGACAGGGCAGGGAGGGGAGACCCAGTACTTC
V: TRBV10-3; size: .; D: TRBD2; J: TRBJ2-3; CDR3: CAISEAGGASSTQYF; DNA: TGTGCCATCAGTGAGGCGGGGGGGGCCTCGAGTACGCAGTATTTT
V: TRBV5-1; size: few; D: .; J: TRBJ1-2; CDR3: CASSLGRVDGYTF; DNA: TGCGCCAGCAGCTTGGGCAGGGTTGATGGCTACACCTTC
V: TRBV28; size: .; D: TRBD1; J: TRBJ2-3; CDR3: CASSLSDRETDTQYF; DNA: TGTGCCAGCAGTTTATCGGACAGGGAGACAGATACGCAGTATTTT
V: TRBV7-3; size: medium-sized; D: .; J: TRBJ2-5; CDR3: CASSFNPAPQETQYF; DNA: TGTGCCAGCAGCTTTAACCCAGCCCCCCAAGAGACCCAGTACTTC
V: TRBV7-8; size: .; D: .; J: TRBJ1-2; CDR3: CASSLGQLEGYTF; DNA: TGTGCCAGCAGCTTAGGTCAGCTTGAGGGCTACACCTTC
V: TRBV9; size: once; D: .; J: TRBJ1-2; CDR3: CASSVVAGEYYGYTF; DNA: TGTGCCAGCAGCGTAGTGGCAGGGGAGTACTATGGCTACACCTTC
V: TRBV28; size: .; D: .; J: TRBJ1-1; CDR3: CASSRTHREEAFF; DNA: TGTGCCAGCAGCCGAACGCACAGGGAAGAAGCTTTCTTT
V: TRBV30; size: once; D: .; J: TRBJ1-2; CDR3: CAWSAQLTGTGYTF; DNA: TGTGCCTGGAGTGCGCAACTTACAGGGACCGGCTACACCTTC
V: TRBV11-2; size: few; D: .; J: TRBJ2-2; CDR3: CASSPTVLDTGELFF; DNA: TGTGCCAGCAGCCCGACAGTCCTAGACACCGGGGAGCTGTTTTTT
V: TRBV6-6; size: .; D: .; J: TRBJ1-2; CDR3: CASSFTGNYGYTF; DNA: TGTGCCAGCAGTTTTACAGGGAACTATGGCTACACCTTC